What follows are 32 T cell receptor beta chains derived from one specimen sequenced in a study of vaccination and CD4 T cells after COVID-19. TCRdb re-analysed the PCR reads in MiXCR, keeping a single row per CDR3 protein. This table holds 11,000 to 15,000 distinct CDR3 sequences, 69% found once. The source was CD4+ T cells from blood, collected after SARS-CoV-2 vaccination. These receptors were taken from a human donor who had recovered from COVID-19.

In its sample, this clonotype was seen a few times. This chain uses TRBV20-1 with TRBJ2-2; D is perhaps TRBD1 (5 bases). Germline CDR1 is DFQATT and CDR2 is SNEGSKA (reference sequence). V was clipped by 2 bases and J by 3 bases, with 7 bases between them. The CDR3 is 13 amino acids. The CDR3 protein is CSARQGYTGELFF. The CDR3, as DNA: TGCAGTGCTAGACAGGGTTACACCGGGGAGCTGTTTTTT.

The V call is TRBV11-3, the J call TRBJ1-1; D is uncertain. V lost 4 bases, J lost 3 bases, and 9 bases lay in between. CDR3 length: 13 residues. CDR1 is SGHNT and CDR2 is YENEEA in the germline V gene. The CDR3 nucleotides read TGTGCCAGCAGCTCCGGGCAGGACACTGAAGCTTTCTTT. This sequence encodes CASSSGQDTEAFF.

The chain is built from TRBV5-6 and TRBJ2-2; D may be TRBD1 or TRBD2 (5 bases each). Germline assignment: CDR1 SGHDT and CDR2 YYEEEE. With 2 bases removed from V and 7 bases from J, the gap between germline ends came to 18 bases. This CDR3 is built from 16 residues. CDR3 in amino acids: CASSFRQTGEIGELFF. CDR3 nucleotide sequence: TGTGCCAGCAGCTTTCGACAGACCGGGGAGATCGGGGAGCTGTTTTTT.

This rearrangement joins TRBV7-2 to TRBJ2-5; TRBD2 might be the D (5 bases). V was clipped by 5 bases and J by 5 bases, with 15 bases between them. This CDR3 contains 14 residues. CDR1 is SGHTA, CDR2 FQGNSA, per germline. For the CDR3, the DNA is TGTGCCAGCAGCCCCTCGGGGTCGGGGGAGACCCAGTACTTC. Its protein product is CASSPSGSGETQYF.

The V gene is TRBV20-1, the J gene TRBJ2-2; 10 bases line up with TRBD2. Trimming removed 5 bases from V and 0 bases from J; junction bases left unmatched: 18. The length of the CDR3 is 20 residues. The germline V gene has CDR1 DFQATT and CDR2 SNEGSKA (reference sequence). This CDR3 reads CSAGETSGYMGRANTGELFF. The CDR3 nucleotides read TGCAGTGCTGGGGAGACTAGCGGGTACATGGGAAGGGCGAACACCGGGGAGCTGTTTTTT.

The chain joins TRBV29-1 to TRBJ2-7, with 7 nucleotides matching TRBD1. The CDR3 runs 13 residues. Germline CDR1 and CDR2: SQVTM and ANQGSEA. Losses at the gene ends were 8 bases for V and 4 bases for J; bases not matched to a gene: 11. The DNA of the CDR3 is TGCAGCTATAGGACCCAGGGGGTATACGAGCAGTACTTC. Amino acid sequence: CSYRTQGVYEQYF.

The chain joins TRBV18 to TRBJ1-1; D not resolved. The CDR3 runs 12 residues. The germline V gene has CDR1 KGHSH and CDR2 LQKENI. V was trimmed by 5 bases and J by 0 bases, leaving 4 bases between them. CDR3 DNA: TGTGCCAGCTCAGATATGAACACTGAAGCTTTCTTT. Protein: CASSDMNTEAFF.

CDR3 DNA: TGTGCCAGCAGCACTGGGTTGGGAAACACTGAAGCTTTCTTT. Translating it yields CASSTGLGNTEAFF. The rearrangement uses TRBV28 and TRBJ1-1; D remains unclear. Trimming removed 6 bases at V and 2 bases at J, with 13 bases between. The germline gives CDR1 MDHEN, CDR2 SYDVKM. The CDR3 extends over 14 amino acids.

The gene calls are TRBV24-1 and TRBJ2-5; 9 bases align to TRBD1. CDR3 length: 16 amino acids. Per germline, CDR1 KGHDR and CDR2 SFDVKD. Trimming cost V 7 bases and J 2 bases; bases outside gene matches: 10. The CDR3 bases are TGTGCCACCAGAAAGGGACAGGGTAGTCATCAAGAGACCCAGTACTTC. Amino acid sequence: CATRKGQGSHQETQYF.

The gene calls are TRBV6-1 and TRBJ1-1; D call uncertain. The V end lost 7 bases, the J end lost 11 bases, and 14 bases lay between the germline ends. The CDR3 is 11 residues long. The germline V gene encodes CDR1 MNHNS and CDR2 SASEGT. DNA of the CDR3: TGTGCCAGCACCCACCTTTTCTCGGCTTTCTTT. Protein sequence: CASTHLFSAFF.

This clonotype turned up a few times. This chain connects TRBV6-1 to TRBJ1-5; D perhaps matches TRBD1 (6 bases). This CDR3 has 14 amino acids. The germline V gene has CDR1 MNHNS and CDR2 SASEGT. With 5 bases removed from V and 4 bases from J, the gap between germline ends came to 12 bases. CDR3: CASSKTGLNQPQHF. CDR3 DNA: TGTGCCAGCAGTAAAACAGGGCTTAATCAGCCCCAGCATTTT.

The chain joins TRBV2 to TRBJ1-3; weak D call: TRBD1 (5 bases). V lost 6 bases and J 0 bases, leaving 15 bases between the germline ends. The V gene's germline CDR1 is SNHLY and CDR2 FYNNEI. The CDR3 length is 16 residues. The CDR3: CASSATVGPSGNTIYF. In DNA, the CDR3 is TGTGCCAGCAGCGCTACCGTGGGGCCCTCTGGAAACACCATATATTTT.

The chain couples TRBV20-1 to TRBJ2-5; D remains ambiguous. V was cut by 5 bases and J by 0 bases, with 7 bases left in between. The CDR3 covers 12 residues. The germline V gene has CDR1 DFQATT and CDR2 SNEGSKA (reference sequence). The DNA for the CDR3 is TGCAGTGCTGAACGAAACCAAGAGACCCAGTACTTC. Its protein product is CSAERNQETQYF.

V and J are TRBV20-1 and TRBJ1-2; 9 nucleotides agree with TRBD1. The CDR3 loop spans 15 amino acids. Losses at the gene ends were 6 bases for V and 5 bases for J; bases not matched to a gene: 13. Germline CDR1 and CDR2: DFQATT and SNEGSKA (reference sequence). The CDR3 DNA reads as TGCAGTGCGCCCGGTCGGGGACAGGGTCATTATGGCTACACCTTC. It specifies CSAPGRGQGHYGYTF.

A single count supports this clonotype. The CDR3, as DNA: TGTGCCAGCAGTTACCGTGGGGGCGGTAGTGAAAAACTGTTTTTT. Amino acid sequence: CASSYRGGGSEKLFF. J is TRBJ1-4 and V is TRBV6-5; D possibly corresponds to TRBD1 (6 bases). V lost 2 bases and J lost 7, with 14 bases in between. The length of the CDR3 is 15 residues. Germline assignment: CDR1 MNHEY and CDR2 SVGAGI.

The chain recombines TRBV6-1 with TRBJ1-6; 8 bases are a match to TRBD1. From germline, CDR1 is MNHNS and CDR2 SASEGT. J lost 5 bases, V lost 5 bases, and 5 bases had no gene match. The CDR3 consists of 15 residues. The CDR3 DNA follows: TGTGCCAGCAGTAGCGACAGGGGAAATAATTCACCCCTCCACTTT. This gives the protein CASSSDRGNNSPLHF.

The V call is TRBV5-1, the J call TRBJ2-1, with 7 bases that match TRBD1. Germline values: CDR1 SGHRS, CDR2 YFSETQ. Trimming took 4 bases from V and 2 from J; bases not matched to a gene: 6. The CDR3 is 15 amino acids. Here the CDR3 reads CASSRGQATYNEQFF. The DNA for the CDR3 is TGCGCCAGCAGCCGTGGACAGGCCACCTACAATGAGCAGTTCTTC.

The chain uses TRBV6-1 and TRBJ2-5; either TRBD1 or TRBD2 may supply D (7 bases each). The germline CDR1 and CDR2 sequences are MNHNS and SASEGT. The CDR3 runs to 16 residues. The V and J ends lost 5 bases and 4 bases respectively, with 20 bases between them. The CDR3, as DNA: TGTGCCAGCAGTCCCCCAAGGGAGGGGGCTCCAGAGACCCAGTACTTC. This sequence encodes CASSPPREGAPETQYF.

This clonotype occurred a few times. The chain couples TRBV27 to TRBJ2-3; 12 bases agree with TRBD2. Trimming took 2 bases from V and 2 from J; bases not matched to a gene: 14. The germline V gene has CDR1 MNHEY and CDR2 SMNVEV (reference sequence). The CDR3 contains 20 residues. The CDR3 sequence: CASSLNFWTSGIHHTDTQYF. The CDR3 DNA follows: TGTGCCAGCAGTTTAAATTTCTGGACTAGCGGGATCCACCACACAGATACGCAGTATTTT.

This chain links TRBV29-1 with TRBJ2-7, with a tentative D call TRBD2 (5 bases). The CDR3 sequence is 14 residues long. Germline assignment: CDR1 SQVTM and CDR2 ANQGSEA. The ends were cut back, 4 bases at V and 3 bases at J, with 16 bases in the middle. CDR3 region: CSVAPRTGNYEQYF. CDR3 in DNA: TGCAGCGTTGCTCCGCGGACTGGAAACTACGAGCAGTACTTC.

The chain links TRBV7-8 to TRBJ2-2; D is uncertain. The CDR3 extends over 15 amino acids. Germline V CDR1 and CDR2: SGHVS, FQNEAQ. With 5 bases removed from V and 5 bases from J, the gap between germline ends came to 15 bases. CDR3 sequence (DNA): TGTGCCAGCAGCCGCCGCGATATTAGGACCGGGGAGCTGTTTTTT. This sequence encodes CASSRRDIRTGELFF.

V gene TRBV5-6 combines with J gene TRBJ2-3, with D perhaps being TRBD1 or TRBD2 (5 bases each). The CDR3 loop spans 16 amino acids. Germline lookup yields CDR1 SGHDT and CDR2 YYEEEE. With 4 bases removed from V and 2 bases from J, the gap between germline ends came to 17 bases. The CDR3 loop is CASSRGEGFNTDTQYF. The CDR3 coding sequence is TGTGCCAGCAGCCGAGGAGAGGGGTTCAACACAGATACGCAGTATTTT. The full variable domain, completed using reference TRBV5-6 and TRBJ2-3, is DAGVTQSPTHLIKTRGQQVTLRCSPKSGHDTVSWYQQALGQGPQFIFQYYEEEERQRGNFPDRFSGHQFPNYSSELNVNALLLGDSALYLCASSRGEGFNTDTQYFGPGTRLTVL.

Written as DNA, the CDR3 is TGCAGTGCTAGGGACACCCTAAAGCGGGAGGGATACTACGAGCAGTACTTC. It is translated as CSARDTLKREGYYEQYF. This chain connects TRBV20-1 to TRBJ2-7, with 10 bases that match TRBD2. Germline assignment: CDR1 DFQATT and CDR2 SNEGSKA (reference sequence). This CDR3 is 17 amino acids long. With V trimmed by 3 bases and J by 3 bases, 14 bases remained unmatched.

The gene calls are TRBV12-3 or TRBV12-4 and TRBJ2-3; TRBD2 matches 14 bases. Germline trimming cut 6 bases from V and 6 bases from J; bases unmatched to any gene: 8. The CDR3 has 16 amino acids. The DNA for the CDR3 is TGTGCCAGCAGCCCGACTAGCGGGAGGGCCGAGGATACGCAGTATTTT. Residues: CASSPTSGRAEDTQYF.

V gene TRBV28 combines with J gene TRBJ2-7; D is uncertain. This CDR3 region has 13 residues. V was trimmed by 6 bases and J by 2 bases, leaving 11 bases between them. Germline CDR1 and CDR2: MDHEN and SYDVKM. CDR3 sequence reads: CASRRTDTYEQYF. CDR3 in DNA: TGTGCCAGCAGACGGACGGATACCTACGAGCAGTACTTC.

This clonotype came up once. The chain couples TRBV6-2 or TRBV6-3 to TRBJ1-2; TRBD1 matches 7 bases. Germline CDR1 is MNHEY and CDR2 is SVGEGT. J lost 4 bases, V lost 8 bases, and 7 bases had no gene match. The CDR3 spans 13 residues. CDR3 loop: CASGGQRAYGYTF. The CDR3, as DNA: TGTGCCAGCGGGGGACAGCGGGCCTATGGCTACACCTTC.

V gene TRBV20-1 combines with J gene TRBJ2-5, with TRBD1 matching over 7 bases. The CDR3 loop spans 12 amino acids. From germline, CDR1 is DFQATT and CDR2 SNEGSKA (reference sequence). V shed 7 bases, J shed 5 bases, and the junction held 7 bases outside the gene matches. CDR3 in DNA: TGCAGTGTAGGGGGCGCGTATGAGACCCAGTACTTC. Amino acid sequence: CSVGGAYETQYF.

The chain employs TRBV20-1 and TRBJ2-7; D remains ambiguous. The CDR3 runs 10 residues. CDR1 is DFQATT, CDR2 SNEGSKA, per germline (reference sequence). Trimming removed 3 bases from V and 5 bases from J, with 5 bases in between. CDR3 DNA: TGCAGTGCTAGCTGGGACGAGCAGTACTTC. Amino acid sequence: CSASWDEQYF.

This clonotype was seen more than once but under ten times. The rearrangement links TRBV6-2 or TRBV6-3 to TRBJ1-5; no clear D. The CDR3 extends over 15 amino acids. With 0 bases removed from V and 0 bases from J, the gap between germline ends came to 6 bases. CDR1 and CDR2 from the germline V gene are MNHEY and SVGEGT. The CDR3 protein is CASSYSYASNQPQHF. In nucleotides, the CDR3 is TGTGCCAGCAGTTACTCATACGCTAGCAATCAGCCCCAGCATTTT.

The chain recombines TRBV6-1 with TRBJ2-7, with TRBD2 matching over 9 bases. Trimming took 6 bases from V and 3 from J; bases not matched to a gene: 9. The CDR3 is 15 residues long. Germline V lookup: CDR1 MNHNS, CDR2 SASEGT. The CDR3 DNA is TGTGCCAGCAGATCCGGGACTAGCACGTTCTACGAGCAGTACTTC. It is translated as CASRSGTSTFYEQYF.

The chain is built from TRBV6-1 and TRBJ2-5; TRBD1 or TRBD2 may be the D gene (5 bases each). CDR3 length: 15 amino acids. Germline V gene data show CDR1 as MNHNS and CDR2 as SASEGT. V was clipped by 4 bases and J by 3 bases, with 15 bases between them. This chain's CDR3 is CASSGTGLEEETQYF. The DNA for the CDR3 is TGTGCCAGCAGTGGCACGGGGCTTGAAGAAGAGACCCAGTACTTC.

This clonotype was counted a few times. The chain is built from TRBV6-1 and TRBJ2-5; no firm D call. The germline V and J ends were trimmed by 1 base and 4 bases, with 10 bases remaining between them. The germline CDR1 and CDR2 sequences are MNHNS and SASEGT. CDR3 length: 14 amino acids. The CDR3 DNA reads TGTGCCAGCAGTGAAGGGGGTGTCGCAGAGACCCAGTACTTC. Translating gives CASSEGGVAETQYF.